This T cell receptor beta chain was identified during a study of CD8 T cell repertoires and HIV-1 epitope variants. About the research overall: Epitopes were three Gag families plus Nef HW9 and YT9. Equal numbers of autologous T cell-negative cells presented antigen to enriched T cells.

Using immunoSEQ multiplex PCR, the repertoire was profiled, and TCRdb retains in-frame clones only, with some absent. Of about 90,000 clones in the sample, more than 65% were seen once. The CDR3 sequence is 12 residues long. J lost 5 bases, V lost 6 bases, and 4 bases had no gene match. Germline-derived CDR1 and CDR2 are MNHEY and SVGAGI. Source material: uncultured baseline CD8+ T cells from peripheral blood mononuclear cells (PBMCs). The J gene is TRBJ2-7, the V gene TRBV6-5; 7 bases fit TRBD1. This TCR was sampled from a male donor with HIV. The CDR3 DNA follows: TGTGCCAGCAGCCCACAGGGGAACGAGCAGTACTTC. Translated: CASSPQGNEQYF.